Following are 4 T cell receptor beta chains from one sample sequenced in a study of T cell repertoires in cytomegalovirus infection. TCRdb re-called the reads with MiXCR, one entry per CDR3 protein. The data hold around 900,000 distinct CDR3 sequences, with roughly 30% observed a single time. Antigens for these TCRs are unknown. Here the sequenced sample was cultured CD8+ T cells from PBMCs, taken from culture after CMV antigen stimulation. These receptors were obtained from a human donor in good health (CMV status not recorded). Some clones in this sample may be carry-over from other donors' samples.

This clonotype was picked up a small number of times. V usage is TRBV12-3 or TRBV12-4 and J usage is TRBJ1-2; D gene unclear. The V gene lost 2 bases and the J gene lost 7 bases, with 8 bases spanning the gap. The length of the CDR3 is 12 residues. The CDR3 is CASSLSTAGYTF. The CDR3 region has the DNA TGTGCCAGCAGTTTATCCACGGCTGGCTACACCTTC.

The chain combines TRBV6-2 or TRBV6-3 with TRBJ2-5, with D unresolved. The CDR3 is 14 amino acids. Germline assignment: CDR1 MNHEY and CDR2 SVGEGT. V lost 3 bases and J lost 2, with 10 bases in between. The chain's CDR3 is CASSYATPQETQYF. In nucleotides, the CDR3 is TGTGCCAGCAGTTATGCGACACCACAAGAGACCCAGTACTTC.

The chain employs TRBV19 and TRBJ1-2; TRBD1 matches 7 bases. Germline CDR1 and CDR2: LNHDA and SQIVND (reference sequence). The ends lost 6 bases at V and 8 bases at J; junction bases unmatched: 9. This CDR3 region has 13 residues. The CDR3 DNA follows: TGTGCCAGTAGACCAGACAGGGTTGGCGGCTACACCTTC. Protein: CASRPDRVGGYTF.

This clonotype appeared a few times. This rearrangement joins TRBV4-1 to TRBJ1-1, with TRBD1 matching 7 bases. Per germline, CDR1 MGHRA and CDR2 YSYEKL. The V segment lost 1 base and the J segment 5 bases; nucleotides outside the gene matches: 7. The CDR3 spans 15 residues. The CDR3 loop is CASSQVYDRATEAFF. The CDR3 nucleotides read TGCGCCAGCAGCCAAGTTTACGACAGGGCGACTGAAGCTTTCTTT.